This TCR beta chain was sequenced in a study of blood T cell repertoires in COVID-19 (dated by TCRdb to about 2020). Background on the whole study: Samples covering the acute and convalescent phases of COVID-19 were provided by collaborators in the United States, Italy and Spain. The material from the prospective study consisted of cDNA or gDNA derived from T cells, B-cell-depleted T cells, or PBMCs. Deeply sampled blood TCRbeta repertoires from subjects exposed to, actively infected with, or recovered from COVID-19 were included in the dataset. The repertoires were released in a freely available public database meant as a resource for research on the immune response to SARS-CoV-2. Samples came from the ongoing ImmuneRACE study (first 160 participants) plus 1,254 subjects from 6 global collaborators. Sample metadata almost always included a de-identified subject ID, COVID-19 status, age in years and sex. Where available, HLA class I and class II types were taken from metadata supplied by the sample provider and were not determined by assay-based typing.

The full study reports these points: How much clinical and demographic metadata was included differed by source and by participant, and the metadata was provided uncurated.

Each collaborating institution followed its own protocols to collect whole blood in K2EDTA tubes. For TCRbeta analysis, collaborator samples were shipped as frozen whole blood, as isolated PBMCs, or as DNA extracted from either sample type. The immunoSEQ Assay, a bias-controlled multiplex PCR, was used to amplify TCRbeta CDR3 regions from genomic DNA. For the original study's pipeline: The number of nucleated cells in each sample was estimated from the amplification of reference gene primers within the assay. To quantify the absolute abundance of each unique TCRbeta CDR3 rearrangement, sequence reads were collapsed and filtered. For each sample, productive Simpson clonality was calculated by taking the square root of Simpson's diversity index across productive rearrangements. TCRdb mirrors the immuneACCESS table, restricted to in-frame sequences. Some clones are absent from its copies; in checked studies, under half trace to an unresolved V gene, and the reason for the others is unknown. The V and J calls and clone size are taken from that table; D and trimming were inferred from the DNA. The sample profile shows about 100,000 clones; about 90% of them were found once. Roughly 17% of the sample goes to the ten largest clones.

Note on this clone: There is no known antigen for this receptor. No base quality information exists; no much larger clone differs at one position.

The germline ends are 7 bases apart after V is trimmed by 0 bases and J by 2 bases. The CDR3 goes from the cysteine to the phenylalanine over 14 residues. Left in the record is the CDR3 DNA by itself, 42 bases read in frame from the first base. As encoded in the germline V gene (reference sequence), CDR1 is LNHDA while CDR2 is SQIVND. This TCR came from a man between 45 and 60 years old with acute or convalescent COVID-19. Source material: peripheral blood. The V gene is TRBV19 and the J gene is TRBJ2-5; the D gene is possibly TRBD1, with 5 bases matching. The DNA is as follows: TGTGCCAGTAGTATAGATAGGGGACAAGAGACCCAGTACTTC. This codes for CASSIDRGQETQYF.